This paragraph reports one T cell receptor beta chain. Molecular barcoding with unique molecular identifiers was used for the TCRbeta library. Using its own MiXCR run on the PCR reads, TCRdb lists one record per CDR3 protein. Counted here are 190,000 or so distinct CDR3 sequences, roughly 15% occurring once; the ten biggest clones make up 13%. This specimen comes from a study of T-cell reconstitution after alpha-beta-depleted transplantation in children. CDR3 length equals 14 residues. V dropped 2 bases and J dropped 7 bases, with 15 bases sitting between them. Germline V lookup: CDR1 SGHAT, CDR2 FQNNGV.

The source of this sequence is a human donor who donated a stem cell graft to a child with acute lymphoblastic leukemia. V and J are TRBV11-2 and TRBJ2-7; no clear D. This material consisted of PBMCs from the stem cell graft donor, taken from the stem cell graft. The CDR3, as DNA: TGTGCCAGCAGCTTATGGGCGGACCCGCGGGAGCAGTACTTC. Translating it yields CASSLWADPREQYF.